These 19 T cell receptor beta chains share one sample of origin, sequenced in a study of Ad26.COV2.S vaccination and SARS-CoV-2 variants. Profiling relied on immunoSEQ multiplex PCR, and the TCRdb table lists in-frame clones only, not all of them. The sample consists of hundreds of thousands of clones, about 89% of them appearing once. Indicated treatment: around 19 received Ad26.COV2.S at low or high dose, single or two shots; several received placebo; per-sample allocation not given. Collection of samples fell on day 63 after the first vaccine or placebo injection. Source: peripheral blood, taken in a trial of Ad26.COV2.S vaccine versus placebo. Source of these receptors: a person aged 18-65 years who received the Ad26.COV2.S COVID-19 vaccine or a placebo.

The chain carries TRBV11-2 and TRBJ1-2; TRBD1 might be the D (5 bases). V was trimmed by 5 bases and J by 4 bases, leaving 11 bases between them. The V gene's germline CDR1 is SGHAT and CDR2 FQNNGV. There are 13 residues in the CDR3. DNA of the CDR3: TGTGCCAGCAGCCCGGGGGGGGTCTATGGCTACACCTTC. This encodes CASSPGGVYGYTF.

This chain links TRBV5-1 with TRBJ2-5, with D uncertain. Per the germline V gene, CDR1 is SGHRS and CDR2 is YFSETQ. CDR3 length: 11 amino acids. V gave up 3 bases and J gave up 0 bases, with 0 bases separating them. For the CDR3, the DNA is TGCGCCAGCAGCTACCAAGAGACCCAGTACTTC. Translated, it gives CASSYQETQYF.

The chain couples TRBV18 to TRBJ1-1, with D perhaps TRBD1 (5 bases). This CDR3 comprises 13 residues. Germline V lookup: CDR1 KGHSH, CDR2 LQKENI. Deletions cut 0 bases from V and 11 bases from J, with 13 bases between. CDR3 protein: CASSPPSGEMAFF. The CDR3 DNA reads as TGTGCCAGCTCACCACCTTCGGGGGAGATGGCTTTCTTT.

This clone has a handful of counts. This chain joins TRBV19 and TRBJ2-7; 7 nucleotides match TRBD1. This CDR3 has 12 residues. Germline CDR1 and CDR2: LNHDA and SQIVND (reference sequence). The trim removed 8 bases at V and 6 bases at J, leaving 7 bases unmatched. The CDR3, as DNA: TGTGCCAGTGGCAGGGGGATAGGCGAGCAGTACTTC. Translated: CASGRGIGEQYF.

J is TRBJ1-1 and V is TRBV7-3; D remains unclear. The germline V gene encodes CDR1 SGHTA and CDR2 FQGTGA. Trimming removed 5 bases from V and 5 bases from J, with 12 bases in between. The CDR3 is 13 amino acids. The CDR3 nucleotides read TGTGCCAGCAGCCCCGGCCAGGAGACTGAAGCTTTCTTT. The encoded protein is CASSPGQETEAFF.

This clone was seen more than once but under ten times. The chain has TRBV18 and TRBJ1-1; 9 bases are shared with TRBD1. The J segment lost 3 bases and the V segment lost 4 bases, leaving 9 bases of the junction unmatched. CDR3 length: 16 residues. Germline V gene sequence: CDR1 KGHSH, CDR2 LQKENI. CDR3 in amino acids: CASSQLDRGTDTEAFF. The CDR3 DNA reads TGTGCCAGCTCACAACTCGACAGGGGGACAGACACTGAAGCTTTCTTT.

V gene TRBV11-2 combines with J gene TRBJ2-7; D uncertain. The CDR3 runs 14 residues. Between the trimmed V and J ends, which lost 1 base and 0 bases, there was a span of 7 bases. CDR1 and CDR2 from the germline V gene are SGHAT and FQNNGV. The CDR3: CASSLAASSYEQYF. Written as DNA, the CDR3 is TGTGCCAGCAGCTTAGCGGCAAGCTCCTACGAGCAGTACTTC. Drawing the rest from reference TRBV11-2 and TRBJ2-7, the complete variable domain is EAGVAQSPRYKIIEKRQSVAFWCNPISGHATLYWYQQILGQGPKLLIQFQNNGVVDDSQLPKDRFSAERLKGVDSTLKIQPAKLEDSAVYLCASSLAASSYEQYFGPGTRLTVT.

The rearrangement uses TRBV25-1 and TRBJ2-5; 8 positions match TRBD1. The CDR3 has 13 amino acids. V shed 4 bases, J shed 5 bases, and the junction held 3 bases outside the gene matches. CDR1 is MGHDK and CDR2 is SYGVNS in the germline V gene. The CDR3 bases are TGTGCCAGCAGTGGCGACAGGGGTGAGACCCAGTACTTC. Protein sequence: CASSGDRGETQYF.

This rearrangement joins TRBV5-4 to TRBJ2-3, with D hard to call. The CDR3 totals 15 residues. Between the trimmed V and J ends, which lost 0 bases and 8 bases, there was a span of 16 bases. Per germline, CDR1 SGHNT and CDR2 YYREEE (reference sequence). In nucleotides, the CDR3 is TGTGCCAGCAGCTTGGGAGAGGTTAGGGTCGGTACGCAGTATTTT. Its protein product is CASSLGEVRVGTQYF.

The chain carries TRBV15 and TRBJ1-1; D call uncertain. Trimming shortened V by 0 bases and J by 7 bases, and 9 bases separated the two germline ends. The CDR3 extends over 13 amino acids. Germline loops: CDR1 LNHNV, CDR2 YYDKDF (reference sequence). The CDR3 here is CATSRDEAGEAFF. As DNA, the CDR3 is TGTGCCACCAGCAGAGATGAGGCCGGTGAAGCTTTCTTT.

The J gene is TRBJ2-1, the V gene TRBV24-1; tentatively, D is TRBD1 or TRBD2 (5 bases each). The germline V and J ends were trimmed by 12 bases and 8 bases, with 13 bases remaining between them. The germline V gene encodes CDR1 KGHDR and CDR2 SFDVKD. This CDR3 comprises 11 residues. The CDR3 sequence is CASGTDDEQFF. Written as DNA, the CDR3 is TGTGCCTCCGGGACCGACGATGAGCAGTTCTTC.

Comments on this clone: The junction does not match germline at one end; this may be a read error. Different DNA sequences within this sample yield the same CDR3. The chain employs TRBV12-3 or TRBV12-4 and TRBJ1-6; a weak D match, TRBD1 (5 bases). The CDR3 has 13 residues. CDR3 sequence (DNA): TGCGCCAGCAGTTTGGTGCGGGACTCACCCCTCCACTTT. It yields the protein CASSLVRDSPLHF.

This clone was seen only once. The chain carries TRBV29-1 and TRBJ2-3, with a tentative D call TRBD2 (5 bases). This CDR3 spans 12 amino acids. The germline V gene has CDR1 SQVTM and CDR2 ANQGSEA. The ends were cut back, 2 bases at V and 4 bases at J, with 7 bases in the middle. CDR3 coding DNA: TGCAGCGTTGAATTGGACTCAGATACGCAGTATTTT. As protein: CSVELDSDTQYF.

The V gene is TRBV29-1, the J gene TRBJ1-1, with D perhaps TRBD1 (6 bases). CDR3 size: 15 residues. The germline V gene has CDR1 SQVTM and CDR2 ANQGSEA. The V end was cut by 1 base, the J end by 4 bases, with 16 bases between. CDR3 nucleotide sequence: TGCAGCGTTGAAGTTTGGGGGGGCTTCGGCACTGAAGCTTTCTTT. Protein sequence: CSVEVWGGFGTEAFF.

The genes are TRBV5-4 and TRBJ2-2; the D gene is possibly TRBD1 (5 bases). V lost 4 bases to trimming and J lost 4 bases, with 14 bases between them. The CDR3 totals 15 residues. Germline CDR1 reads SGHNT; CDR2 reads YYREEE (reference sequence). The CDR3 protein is CASSPSGRSTGELFF. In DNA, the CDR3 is TGTGCCAGCAGCCCCTCAGGGCGGTCCACCGGGGAGCTGTTTTTT.

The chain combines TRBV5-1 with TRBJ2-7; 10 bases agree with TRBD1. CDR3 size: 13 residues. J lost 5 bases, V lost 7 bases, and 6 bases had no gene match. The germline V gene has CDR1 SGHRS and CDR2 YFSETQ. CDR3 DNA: TGCGCCAGCGGAGGGGACAGGGGAGACGAGCAGTACTTC. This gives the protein CASGGDRGDEQYF.

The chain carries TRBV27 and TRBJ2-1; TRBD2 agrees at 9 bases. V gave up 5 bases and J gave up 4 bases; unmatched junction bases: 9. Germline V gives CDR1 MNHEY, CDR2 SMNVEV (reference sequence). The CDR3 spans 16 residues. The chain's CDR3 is CASSPRGAGGYNEQFF. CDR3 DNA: TGTGCCAGCAGTCCCCGCGGGGCGGGAGGGTACAATGAGCAGTTCTTC.

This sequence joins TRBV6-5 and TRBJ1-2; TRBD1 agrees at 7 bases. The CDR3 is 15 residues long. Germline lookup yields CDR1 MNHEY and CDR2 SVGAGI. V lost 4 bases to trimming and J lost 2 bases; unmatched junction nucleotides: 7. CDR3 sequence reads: CASSSPRQGNYGYTF. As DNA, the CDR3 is TGTGCCAGCAGTTCCCCCCGACAGGGCAACTATGGCTACACCTTC.

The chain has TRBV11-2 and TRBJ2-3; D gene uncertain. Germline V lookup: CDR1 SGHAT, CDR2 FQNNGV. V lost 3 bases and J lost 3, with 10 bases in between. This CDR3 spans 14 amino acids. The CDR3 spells CASSLGGVTDTQYF. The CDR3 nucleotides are TGTGCCAGCAGCTTGGGTGGGGTAACAGATACGCAGTATTTT.